Below, 23 T cell receptor beta chains from the same sample are listed, as sequenced in a study of OX40 agonist ivuxolimab in advanced cancers. The data were produced by immunoSEQ multiplex PCR, yet TCRdb's version contains in-frame clones alone and is incomplete. Here the sample spans some 73,000 clones, more than 80% being singletons. The sample here was CD4+ or CD8+ T cells sorted from blood, taken in a trial of the OX40 agonist ivuxolimab. The receptors were gathered from an adult with an advanced solid tumor such as melanoma, head and neck, liver or kidney cancer.

The CDR3 spells CASSQEQPWNTEAFF. CDR3 coding DNA: TGTGCCAGCAGCCAAGAACAGCCATGGAACACTGAAGCTTTCTTT. The chain recombines TRBV16 with TRBJ1-1; no clear D gene. V was cut by 2 bases and J by 1 base, with 11 bases left in between. The CDR3 extends over 15 amino acids. Germline-derived CDR1 and CDR2 are KGHSY and FQNENV.

This sequence joins TRBV10-3 and TRBJ1-5; TRBD1 matches at 8 bases. Losses at the gene ends were 1 base for V and 9 bases for J; bases not matched to a gene: 5. The CDR3 totals 14 residues. Germline lookup yields CDR1 ENHRY and CDR2 SYGVKD. The DNA for the CDR3 is TGTGCCATCAGTGAGTTCGGACAGGGATGGCCCCAGCATTTT. Amino acids: CAISEFGQGWPQHF.

The V call is TRBV27, the J call TRBJ2-7; 7 bases agree with TRBD2. CDR3 length: 14 amino acids. V lost 2 bases, J lost 0 bases, and 1 base stayed unmatched. Germline CDR1 MNHEY, CDR2 SMNVEV (reference sequence). The CDR3 sequence: CASSLSGVSYEQYF. DNA for the CDR3: TGTGCCAGCAGTTTAAGCGGGGTCTCCTACGAGCAGTACTTC.

The rearrangement joins TRBV6-5 to TRBJ2-7; 8 nucleotides agree with TRBD1. The germline V gene encodes CDR1 MNHEY and CDR2 SVGAGI. V lost 4 bases, J lost 0 bases, and 5 bases stayed unmatched. The CDR3 sequence is 15 residues long. CDR3 sequence reads: CASSSRTGNSYEQYF. Written as DNA, the CDR3 is TGTGCCAGCAGTTCCAGGACAGGGAACTCCTACGAGCAGTACTTC.

This chain connects TRBV18 to TRBJ2-1, with 8 bases aligning to TRBD2. The CDR3 spans 20 residues. V lost 3 bases, J lost 3 bases, and 19 bases stayed unmatched. The germline gives CDR1 KGHSH, CDR2 LQKENI. CDR3 DNA: TGTGCCAGCTCACCCCCGGATGCGGCGGGGGGATACAGGGACTACAATGAGCAGTTCTTC. Protein product: CASSPPDAAGGYRDYNEQFF.

The chain recombines TRBV5-1 with TRBJ2-1; possibly TRBD2 for D (6 bases). The CDR3 spans 15 residues. V was clipped by 9 bases and J by 7 bases, with 23 bases between them. Germline CDR1 is SGHRS and CDR2 is YFSETQ. The CDR3 nucleotides are TGCGCCACTTCAACGGGAGTTTCGGCCGGAAATGAGCAGTTCTTC. This sequence encodes CATSTGVSAGNEQFF.

This chain joins TRBV19 and TRBJ2-7; D unresolved. Germline V gene data show CDR1 as LNHDA and CDR2 as SQIVND (reference sequence). The length of the CDR3 is 15 residues. Trimming cost V 2 bases and J 1 base, with 12 bases left between them. The CDR3 spells CASSIFFGVSYEQYF. The DNA for the CDR3 is TGTGCCAGTAGTATATTTTTTGGAGTTTCCTACGAGCAGTACTTC. The full variable domain, completed using reference TRBV19 and TRBJ2-7, is DGGITQSPKYLFRKEGQNVTLSCEQNLNHDAMYWYRQDPGQGLRLIYYSQIVNDFQKGDIAEGYSVSREKKESFPLTVTSAQKNPTAFYLCASSIFFGVSYEQYFGPGTRLTVT.

The CDR3 nucleotides read TGTGCCAGCAGCCCAGGGGGACGCGGGGAAAAACTGTTTTTT. Translation: CASSPGGRGEKLFF. The chain carries TRBV7-6 and TRBJ1-4, with 7 nucleotides matching TRBD1. CDR3 length equals 14 residues. Germline V gene sequence: CDR1 SGHVS, CDR2 FNYEAQ. The J segment lost 8 bases and the V segment lost 5 bases, leaving 8 bases of the junction unmatched.

This chain links TRBV27 with TRBJ2-1; D uncertain. This CDR3 has 16 residues. Germline V CDR1 and CDR2: MNHEY, SMNVEV (reference sequence). V was trimmed by 5 bases and J by 1 base, leaving 15 bases between them. CDR3 protein: CASSIGSQPSYNEQFF. The CDR3 nucleotides read TGTGCCAGCAGTATCGGGTCCCAACCATCCTACAATGAGCAGTTCTTC.

The chain links TRBV2 to TRBJ2-7; D ambiguous. The CDR3 extends over 12 amino acids. Germline V gene sequence: CDR1 SNHLY, CDR2 FYNNEI. V was cut by 4 bases and J by 0 bases, with 4 bases left in between. The CDR3 spells CASSASSYEQYF. As DNA, the CDR3 is TGTGCCAGCAGTGCGAGCTCCTACGAGCAGTACTTC.

This CDR3 reads CASSGLGGAFF. CDR3 coding DNA: TGTGCCAGCAGCGGTCTAGGGGGAGCTTTCTTT. This chain links TRBV9 with TRBJ1-1; D might be TRBD1 (6 bases). V was trimmed by 3 bases and J by 10 bases, leaving 10 bases between them. CDR3 size: 11 residues. Germline V gives CDR1 SGDLS, CDR2 YYNGEE.

J is TRBJ1-6 and V is TRBV28, with D possibly matching TRBD1 (5 bases). The V gene lost 6 bases and the J gene lost 13 bases, with 16 bases spanning the gap. The germline V gene encodes CDR1 MDHEN and CDR2 SYDVKM. This CDR3 is built from 13 residues. Written as DNA, the CDR3 is TGTGCCAGCAGGGGAGGGGCGCTCGGGCCCCTCCACTTT. Amino acids: CASRGGALGPLHF. The variable domain in full, with the rest retrieved from reference TRBV28 and TRBJ1-6, is DVKVTQSSRYLVKRTGEKVFLECVQDMDHENMFWYRQDPGLGLRLIYFSYDVKMKEKGDIPEGYSVSREKKERFSLILESASTNQTSMYLCASRGGALGPLHFGNGTRLTVT.

The chain combines TRBV7-3 with TRBJ2-6, with D tentatively TRBD1 (5 bases). In germline, CDR1 is SGHTA, CDR2 FQGTGA. V dropped 5 bases and J dropped 4 bases, with 6 bases sitting between them. This CDR3 region has 13 residues. The CDR3 here is CASSPGGANVLTF. The DNA for the CDR3 is TGTGCCAGCAGCCCAGGGGGGGCCAACGTCCTGACTTTC.

CDR3 in DNA: TGTGCCAGCAGCCCGATGAGTAATAACTACGAGCAGTACTTC. Protein sequence: CASSPMSNNYEQYF. The chain is built from TRBV16 and TRBJ2-7; no firm D call. Per the germline V gene, CDR1 is KGHSY and CDR2 is FQNENV. V lost 4 bases, J lost 3 bases, and 13 bases lay in between. The CDR3 extends over 14 amino acids.

J is TRBJ1-2 and V is TRBV5-4; D possibly corresponds to TRBD1 (5 bases). The CDR3 consists of 16 residues. The germline V and J ends were trimmed by 4 bases and 0 bases, with 16 bases remaining between them. Per germline, CDR1 SGHNT and CDR2 YYREEE (reference sequence). CDR3: CASSPTLGAANYGYTF. As DNA, the CDR3 is TGTGCCAGCAGCCCAACCCTCGGGGCAGCTAACTATGGCTACACCTTC.

This rearrangement joins TRBV5-6 to TRBJ2-3; D gene unclear. This CDR3 is 11 amino acids long. CDR1 and CDR2 (germline): SGHDT, YYEEEE. With 3 bases removed from V and 2 bases from J, the gap between germline ends came to 1 base. The CDR3 region is CASSSTDTQYF. The DNA for the CDR3 is TGTGCCAGCAGCTCCACAGATACGCAGTATTTT.

The V gene is TRBV19, the J gene TRBJ2-7, with D perhaps TRBD2 (5 bases). V gave up 1 base and J gave up 5 bases, with 12 bases separating them. The V gene's germline CDR1 is LNHDA and CDR2 SQIVND (reference sequence). This CDR3 has 14 amino acids. This CDR3 reads CASSIGGFADEQYF. The CDR3 coding sequence is TGTGCCAGTAGTATAGGAGGGTTTGCCGACGAGCAGTACTTC.

The chain joins TRBV7-6 to TRBJ2-1; D is unresolved. Germline CDR1 reads SGHVS; CDR2 reads FNYEAQ. The germline V and J ends were trimmed by 4 bases and 2 bases, with 6 bases remaining between them. CDR3 size: 13 residues. The CDR3, as DNA: TGTGCCAGCAGCTGGGGAACCTACAATGAGCAGTTCTTC. Protein sequence: CASSWGTYNEQFF.

CDR3 sequence: CASGGDKGEQYF. The CDR3 DNA sequence: TGTGCCAGTGGCGGGGACAAAGGCGAGCAGTACTTC. The rearrangement uses TRBV19 and TRBJ2-7; D may be TRBD1 or TRBD2 (6 bases each). This CDR3 has 12 residues. V was clipped by 8 bases and J by 6 bases, with 14 bases between them. CDR1 LNHDA and CDR2 SQIVND come from the germline V gene (reference sequence).

The chain couples TRBV7-9 to TRBJ2-7; D is unclear. CDR3 length: 13 residues. Trimming took 3 bases from V and 1 from J, leaving 7 bases between them. The germline CDR1 and CDR2 sequences are SEHNR and FQNEAQ (reference sequence). The CDR3 DNA reads as TGTGCCAGCAGCTTTACTCAATCCTACGAGCAGTACTTC. It translates to CASSFTQSYEQYF. Drawing the rest from reference TRBV7-9 and TRBJ2-7, the complete variable domain is DTGVSQNPRHKITKRGQNVTFRCDPISEHNRLYWYRQTLGQGPEFLTYFQNEAQLEKSRLLSDRFSAERPKGSFSTLEIQRTEQGDSAMYLCASSFTQSYEQYFGPGTRLTVT.

The V and J genes are TRBV5-6 and TRBJ2-5, with 13 nucleotides matching TRBD2. Per germline, CDR1 SGHDT and CDR2 YYEEEE. The CDR3 loop spans 15 amino acids. J lost 5 bases, V lost 0 bases, and 1 base had no gene match. CDR3 coding DNA: TGTGCCAGCAGCTTGGCACTAGCGGGGGGGGAGACCCAGTACTTC. This codes for CASSLALAGGETQYF.

The CDR3 DNA is TGTGCCAGCAGTCCACGGACAGACTACGAGCAGTACTTC. Translation: CASSPRTDYEQYF. The chain links TRBV28 to TRBJ2-7; D perhaps matches TRBD1 (6 bases). The germline V and J ends were trimmed by 5 bases and 3 bases, with 11 bases remaining between them. Germline CDR1 MDHEN, CDR2 SYDVKM. The CDR3 contains 13 residues.

The chain links TRBV9 to TRBJ2-4; 14 nucleotides agree with TRBD2. This CDR3 is built from 15 residues. J lost 12 bases, V lost 3 bases, and 8 bases had no gene match. Germline-derived CDR1 and CDR2 are SGDLS and YYNGEE. The CDR3 is CASSGGGLAGETQYF. The DNA of the CDR3 is TGTGCCAGCAGCGGAGGGGGACTAGCGGGAGAAACTCAGTACTTC.